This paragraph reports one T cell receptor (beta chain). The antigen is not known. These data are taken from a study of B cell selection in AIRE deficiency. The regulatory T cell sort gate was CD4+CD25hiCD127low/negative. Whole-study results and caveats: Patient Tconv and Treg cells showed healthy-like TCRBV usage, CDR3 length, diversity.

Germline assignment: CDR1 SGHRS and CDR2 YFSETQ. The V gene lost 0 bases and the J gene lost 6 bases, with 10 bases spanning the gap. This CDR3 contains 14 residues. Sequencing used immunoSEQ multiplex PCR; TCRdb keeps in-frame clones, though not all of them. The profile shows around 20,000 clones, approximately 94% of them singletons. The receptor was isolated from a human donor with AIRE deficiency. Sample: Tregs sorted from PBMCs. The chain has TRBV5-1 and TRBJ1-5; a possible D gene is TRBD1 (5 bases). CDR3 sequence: CASSLGGRGQPQHF. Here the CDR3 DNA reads TGCGCCAGCAGCTTGGGGGGCCGAGGTCAGCCCCAGCATTTT. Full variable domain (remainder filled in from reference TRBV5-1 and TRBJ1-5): KAGVTQTPRYLIKTRGQQVTLSCSPISGHRSVSWYQQTPGQGLQFLFEYFSETQRNKGNFPGRFSGRQFSNSRSEMNVSTLELGDSALYLCASSLGGRGQPQHFGDGTRLSIL.